Only one count was recorded for the clone carrying this T cell receptor beta chain. No antigen is known for it. Before the COVID-19 pandemic, during about 2011-2019, CD4+ T cells were taken from unexposed donors. After roughly ten days of culture, CD4+ T cells were isolated. Testing used SARS-CoV-2 S/N and four cold-coronavirus spikes on unexposed-donor CD4+ T cells, cells permitting. Half the medium was replaced with IL-2 medium on days 3 and 7. The entry originates in a study of CD4 T cells in relation to SARS-CoV-2 and coronaviruses. Overall study results and limits: Samples before the pandemic and after infection were not matched within any donor.

Generated by immunoSEQ multiplex PCR, the TCRdb table keeps only in-frame clones and is missing some. The sample yields tens of thousands of clones, approximately 80% seen once. Germline V gene data show CDR1 as LGHNA and CDR2 as YNFKEQ. The J segment lost 1 base and the V segment lost 2 bases, leaving 9 bases of the junction unmatched. This CDR3 is 17 amino acids long. The clonotype was recovered from a human donor in good health. The rearrangement uses TRBV4-2 and TRBJ2-3, with TRBD2 identical over 7 bases. Input material: CD4+ T cells from PBMCs, cultured in vitro. CDR3 amino acids: CASSQMSSGGGTDTQYF. The CDR3 nucleotides read TGTGCCAGCAGCCAAATGTCTAGCGGAGGGGGCACAGATACGCAGTATTTT.